The entry below describes one TCR beta chain. Assay used: immunoSEQ multiplex PCR; TCRdb lists only in-frame clones, some missing. The sample yields around 23,000 clones, over 85% seen once. This entry comes from a study of T cell changes during pregnancy in multiple sclerosis. Trimming took off 0 bases at V and 3 bases at J, with 14 bases between the two ends. The CDR3 runs to 16 residues. The germline CDR1 and CDR2 sequences are MGHRA and YSYEKL. This specimen was CD8+ T cells from peripheral blood mononuclear cells, taken in the third trimester of pregnancy. The clonotype originates from a female donor in good health, enrolled as a control in a pregnancy study. The chain carries TRBV4-1 and TRBJ1-1; D not certain. CDR3 amino acids: CASSQDRGHWDTEAFF. Here the CDR3 DNA reads TGCGCCAGCAGCCAAGATCGGGGTCATTGGGACACTGAAGCTTTCTTT.